This T cell receptor (beta chain) originates from a study of long-term antiretroviral therapy in people with HIV. Broader study findings: Patients on ART gained diversity, which nonetheless stayed below transplant donor controls. Documentation of ART adherence, viral resistance or therapy changes was absent. Whereas controls had wider CDR3 length ranges, HIV repertoires had narrower ones.

The CDR3 runs to 17 residues. Germline CDR1 reads SGHDT; CDR2 reads YYEEEE. The V and J ends lost 0 bases and 1 base respectively, with 13 bases between them. Version v3.0 of the immunoSEQ assay was performed at survey level. Samples were sequenced targeting roughly 35,000-50,000 T-cell genomes each. TCRdb's copy holds only in-frame clones and misses some; the assay was immunoSEQ multiplex PCR. There are around 29,000 clones in the sample; about 95% occur only once, and approximately 2.8% lies in the top ten. On this clone: The antigen remains unidentified.

The J gene is TRBJ2-2, the V gene TRBV5-6; possibly TRBD1 for D (6 bases). Specimen: unsorted PBMCs, collected 5.3 years after starting antiretroviral therapy. The source is a man aged 50 to 59 with HIV. CDR3 sequence (DNA): TGTGCCAGCAGCTTGGCCCTTATGACAGGGAACACCGGGGAGCTGTTTTTT. It specifies CASSLALMTGNTGELFF.